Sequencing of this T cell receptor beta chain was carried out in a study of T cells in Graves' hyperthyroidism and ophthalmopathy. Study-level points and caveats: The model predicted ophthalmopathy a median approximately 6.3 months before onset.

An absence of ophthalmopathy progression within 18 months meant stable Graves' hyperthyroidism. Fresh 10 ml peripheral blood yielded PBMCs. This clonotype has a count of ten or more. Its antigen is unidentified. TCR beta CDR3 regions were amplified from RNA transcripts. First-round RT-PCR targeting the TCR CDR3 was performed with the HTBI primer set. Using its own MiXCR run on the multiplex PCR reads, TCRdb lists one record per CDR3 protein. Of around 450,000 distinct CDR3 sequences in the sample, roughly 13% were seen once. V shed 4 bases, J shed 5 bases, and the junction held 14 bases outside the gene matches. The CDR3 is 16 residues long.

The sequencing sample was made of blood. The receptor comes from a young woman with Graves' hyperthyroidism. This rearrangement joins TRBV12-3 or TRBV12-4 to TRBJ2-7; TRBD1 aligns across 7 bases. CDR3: CASSSTADRDVHEQYF. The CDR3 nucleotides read TGTGCCAGCAGTTCCACCGCTGACAGGGACGTCCACGAGCAGTACTTC.